The 21 T cell receptor beta chains listed next were all sequenced from one sample in a study of T cells in Graves' hyperthyroidism and ophthalmopathy. TCR beta CDR3 regions were amplified from RNA transcripts. Primed by the HTBI set, a first-round RT-PCR was run on the TCR CDR3. TCRdb called the multiplex PCR reads again in MiXCR, with one record for every CDR3 protein. Of 550,000 to 600,000 distinct CDR3 sequences detected, 12% to 15% appear once; the ten largest clones hold less than 9%. Sequencing used blood. These receptors were collected from a young woman with Graves' ophthalmopathy.

There are many counts of this clonotype. The gene calls are TRBV28 and TRBJ1-1; 7 nucleotides line up with TRBD1. The junction had 10 bases not matched to a gene; V was cut back by 7 bases and J by 11 bases. Germline V gene lookup returns CDR1 MDHEN and CDR2 SYDVKM. There are 12 residues in the CDR3. The CDR3 DNA reads as TGTGCCAGCAAAATAGATCAGGGGGAGGCTTTCTTT. This translates into CASKIDQGEAFF.

This clonotype was observed at least ten times. The genes are TRBV5-1 and TRBJ2-7; TRBD1 agrees at 10 bases. Germline loops: CDR1 SGHRS, CDR2 YFSETQ. CDR3 length: 17 residues. Trimming took 0 bases from V and 0 from J; bases not matched to a gene: 6. CDR3 region: CASSLAGTGDRSYEQYF. The CDR3 bases are TGCGCCAGCAGCTTGGCCGGGACAGGGGACCGCTCCTACGAGCAGTACTTC.

At least ten counts were recorded for this clonotype. The CDR3 loop reads CASSAQGTETQYF. DNA of the CDR3: TGTGCCAGCAGCGCCCAGGGTACGGAGACCCAGTACTTC. The V call is TRBV9, the J call TRBJ2-5; tentatively, D is TRBD1 (5 bases). Trimming left V 3 bases short and J 5 bases short, with 11 bases between. The length of the CDR3 is 13 residues. From germline, CDR1 is SGDLS and CDR2 YYNGEE.

This clonotype was recorded at least ten times. The chain couples TRBV6-1 to TRBJ2-3, with 10 bases identical to TRBD2. Germline loops: CDR1 MNHNS, CDR2 SASEGT. The trim removed 8 bases at V and 0 bases at J, leaving 11 bases unmatched. The CDR3 totals 17 residues. The CDR3 nucleotides are TGTGCCAGCTTGCTAGCGGGAGATTCGGGGAGCACAGATACGCAGTATTTT. This gives the protein CASLLAGDSGSTDTQYF.

In its sample, this clonotype was seen many times. The rearrangement links TRBV30 to TRBJ2-1; D possibly matches TRBD1 or TRBD2 (5 bases each). CDR3 length: 15 amino acids. The V and J ends lost 6 bases and 0 bases respectively, with 15 bases between them. In germline, CDR1 is GTSNPN, CDR2 SVGIG (reference sequence). CDR3 coding DNA: TGTGCCTGTCCCCGTGGGACGAGCTCCTACAATGAGCAGTTCTTC. As protein: CACPRGTSSYNEQFF.

The rearrangement uses TRBV7-8 and TRBJ1-6, with TRBD1 as a possible D gene (6 bases). The V end lost 3 bases, the J end lost 6 bases, and 12 bases lay between the germline ends. This CDR3 region has 15 residues. The germline gives CDR1 SGHVS, CDR2 FQNEAQ. CDR3 in amino acids: CASSFSGQSNSPLHF. The CDR3 DNA reads TGTGCCAGCAGCTTTTCAGGACAGAGTAATTCACCCCTCCACTTT.

This clonotype was seen a few times. This chain connects TRBV27 to TRBJ1-5; D is perhaps TRBD1 (6 bases). Trimming took off 4 bases at V and 4 bases at J, with 8 bases between the two ends. The CDR3 spans 13 residues. Germline assignment: CDR1 MNHEY and CDR2 SMNVEV (reference sequence). The CDR3 loop is CASSWTENQPQHF. CDR3 coding DNA: TGTGCCAGCAGTTGGACAGAGAATCAGCCCCAGCATTTT.

V is TRBV7-3 and J is TRBJ2-3, with 11 bases aligning to TRBD1. The germline CDR1 and CDR2 sequences are SGHTA and FQGTGA. The CDR3 runs to 18 residues. The ends lost 2 bases at V and 4 bases at J; junction bases unmatched: 11. The CDR3 reads CASSLHHGQGARADTQYF. CDR3 DNA: TGTGCCAGCAGCTTACACCACGGACAGGGGGCGAGGGCAGATACGCAGTATTTT.

The chain carries TRBV5-4 and TRBJ1-1; TRBD1 is a possible D gene (6 bases). The V gene's germline CDR1 is SGHNT and CDR2 YYREEE (reference sequence). Trimming removed 4 bases from V and 5 bases from J, with 12 bases in between. The CDR3 contains 13 residues. The CDR3 nucleotides read TGTGCCAGCAGCGTGGACAGTGATACTGAAGCTTTCTTT. It specifies CASSVDSDTEAFF.

This clonotype was seen ten or more times. The V gene is TRBV27, the J gene TRBJ2-1; D not certain. V lost 1 base and J lost 0, with 10 bases in between. The CDR3 runs to 16 residues. The germline V gene encodes CDR1 MNHEY and CDR2 SMNVEV (reference sequence). The CDR3, as DNA: TGTGCCAGCAGTTTATACAACGGACCCTCCTACAATGAGCAGTTCTTC. The encoded protein is CASSLYNGPSYNEQFF.

This clonotype turned up a few times. As the CDR3 is not closed by the conserved phenylalanine or tryptophan, this likely results from a read error. The chain is built from TRBV6-1 and TRBJ1-2; 8 nucleotides align to TRBD1. CDR3 size: 16 residues. Germline CDR1 MNHNS, CDR2 SASEGT. The V and J ends lost 6 bases and 0 bases, in that order; junction bases with no gene match: 9. The CDR3 protein is CASRSATGGTNYGYTL. The CDR3 DNA reads TGTGCCAGCAGAAGCGCCACAGGGGGTACTAACTATGGCTACACCCTC.

This clonotype was observed many times. The chain recombines TRBV19 with TRBJ1-2; D not certain. CDR1 and CDR2 from the germline V gene are LNHDA and SQIVND (reference sequence). The V end lost 0 bases, the J end lost 0 bases, and 17 bases lay between the germline ends. CDR3 length: 18 amino acids. The CDR3 sequence: CASSIDPPSVAPNYGYTF. CDR3 nucleotides: TGTGCCAGTAGTATAGATCCCCCATCGGTTGCACCTAACTATGGCTACACCTTC.

The chain recombines TRBV19 with TRBJ1-2, with D unresolved. Deletions cut 3 bases from V and 6 bases from J, with 17 bases between. Germline-derived CDR1 and CDR2 are LNHDA and SQIVND (reference sequence). The CDR3 has 15 residues. The CDR3 loop reads CASSMTQDGGHGYTF. In DNA form, the CDR3 reads TGTGCCAGTAGTATGACTCAGGACGGCGGCCATGGCTACACCTTC. Variable domain in full (rest from reference TRBV19 and TRBJ1-2): DGGITQSPKYLFRKEGQNVTLSCEQNLNHDAMYWYRQDPGQGLRLIYYSQIVNDFQKGDIAEGYSVSREKKESFPLTVTSAQKNPTAFYLCASSMTQDGGHGYTFGSGTRLTVV.

Ten or more counts support this clonotype. CDR3 DNA sequence: TGTGCCAGCAGTTACTATCCGGACACCTCCTACGAGCAGTACTTC. It translates to CASSYYPDTSYEQYF. The chain has TRBV6-6 and TRBJ2-7; D may be TRBD1 (5 bases). V was trimmed by 1 base and J by 0 bases, leaving 10 bases between them. The CDR3 consists of 15 residues. The germline gives CDR1 MNHNY, CDR2 SVGAGI (reference sequence).

The chain is built from TRBV4-1 and TRBJ1-2; 12 nucleotides match TRBD1. The germline gives CDR1 MGHRA, CDR2 YSYEKL. J gave up 6 bases and V 3 bases, and 8 bases lay outside the gene matches. The CDR3 spans 16 residues. The CDR3 loop reads CASSHNRDRGQNGYTF. The CDR3 coding sequence is TGCGCCAGCAGCCACAACCGGGACAGGGGGCAAAATGGCTACACCTTC.

This clonotype showed up many times. The chain is built from TRBV7-2 and TRBJ2-2; 12 nucleotides line up with TRBD2. V shed 6 bases and J 7 bases; nucleotides not matched to a gene: 9. Per germline, CDR1 SGHTA and CDR2 FQGNSA. CDR3 size: 16 residues. The chain's CDR3 is CASSPRTSGIYGELFF. In DNA, the CDR3 is TGTGCCAGCAGTCCCCGGACTAGCGGGATTTACGGGGAGCTGTTTTTT.

This clonotype was counted at least ten times. The V and J genes are TRBV11-2 and TRBJ2-2; 8 bases fit TRBD1. With V trimmed by 1 base and J by 6 bases, 7 bases remained unmatched. The CDR3 is 16 amino acids. Looked up from germline, CDR1 is SGHAT and CDR2 is FQNNGV. This CDR3 is CASSLGRTGFAGELFF. The CDR3 bases are TGTGCCAGCAGCTTAGGCCGGACAGGGTTCGCCGGGGAGCTGTTTTTT.

This clonotype came up many times. This sequence joins TRBV6-2 or TRBV6-3 and TRBJ2-7; TRBD1 matches at 8 bases. The junction had 8 bases not matched to a gene; V was cut back by 2 bases and J by 5 bases. CDR3 length: 15 residues. Germline CDR1 and CDR2: MNHEY and SVGEGT. The CDR3 loop reads CASSYQDRGVNEQYF. CDR3 coding DNA: TGTGCCAGCAGTTACCAAGACAGGGGAGTCAACGAGCAGTACTTC.

Concerning this clonotype: This clone may be a read error of a much larger clone one base away. CDR3 nucleotide sequence: TGTGCCAGCAGTTACCAGACTTCCTTCAGGGGAGTGAACGCTGAAGCTTTCTTT. The encoded protein is CASSYQTSFRGVNAEAFF. J is TRBJ1-1 and V is TRBV27; possibly TRBD1 for D (6 bases). The CDR3 loop spans 18 amino acids. Germline values: CDR1 MNHEY, CDR2 SMNVEV (reference sequence).

With regard to this clonotype: A much larger clonotype is one base distant, so this may be a read error. The rearrangement uses TRBV12-5 and TRBJ2-1; TRBD2 might be the D (7 bases). In germline, CDR1 is LGHNT, CDR2 FRNRAP. The CDR3 runs 15 residues. The CDR3: CASGWGAGGYSEQFF. In nucleotides, the CDR3 is TGTGCTAGTGGTTGGGGGGCCGGGGGGTACAGTGAGCAGTTCTTC. Full variable domain (rest looked up from reference TRBV12-5 and TRBJ2-1): DARVTQTPRHKVTEMGQEVTMRCQPILGHNTVFWYRQTMMQGLELLAYFRNRAPLDDSGMPKDRFSAEMPDATLATLKIQPSEPRDSAVYFCASGWGAGGYSEQFFGPGTRLTVL.

V is TRBV4-3 and J is TRBJ2-7; maybe TRBD2 (7 bases). This CDR3 contains 16 residues. Germline loops: CDR1 LGHNA, CDR2 YSLEER. Trimming left V 5 bases short and J 5 bases short, with 22 bases between. The CDR3 loop is CASSISGGGRSNEQYF. CDR3 coding DNA: TGCGCCAGCAGCATTTCTGGGGGGGGGCGTAGTAACGAGCAGTACTTC.